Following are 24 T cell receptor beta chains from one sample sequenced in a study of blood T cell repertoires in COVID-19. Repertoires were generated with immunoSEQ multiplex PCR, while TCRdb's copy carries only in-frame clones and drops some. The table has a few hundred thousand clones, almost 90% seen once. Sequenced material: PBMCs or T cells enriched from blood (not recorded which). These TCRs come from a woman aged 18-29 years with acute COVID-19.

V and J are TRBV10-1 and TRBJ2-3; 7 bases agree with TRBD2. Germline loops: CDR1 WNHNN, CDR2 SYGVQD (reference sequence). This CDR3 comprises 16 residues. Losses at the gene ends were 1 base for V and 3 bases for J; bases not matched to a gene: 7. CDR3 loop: CASSEYGRRGTDTQYF. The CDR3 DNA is TGCGCCAGCAGTGAGTACGGGAGGCGAGGGACAGATACGCAGTATTTT.

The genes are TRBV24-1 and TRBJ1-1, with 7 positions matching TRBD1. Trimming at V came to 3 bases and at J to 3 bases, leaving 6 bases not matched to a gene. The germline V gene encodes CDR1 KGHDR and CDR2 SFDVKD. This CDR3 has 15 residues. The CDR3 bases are TGTGCCACCAGTGATGCCTCACAGGGGCACACTGAAGCTTTCTTT. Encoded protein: CATSDASQGHTEAFF.

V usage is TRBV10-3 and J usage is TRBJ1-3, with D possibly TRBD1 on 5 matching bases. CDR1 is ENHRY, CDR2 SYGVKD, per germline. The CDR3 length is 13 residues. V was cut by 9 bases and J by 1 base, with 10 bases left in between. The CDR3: CAITQDSGNTIYF. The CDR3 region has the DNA TGTGCCATAACACAGGATTCTGGAAACACCATATATTTT.

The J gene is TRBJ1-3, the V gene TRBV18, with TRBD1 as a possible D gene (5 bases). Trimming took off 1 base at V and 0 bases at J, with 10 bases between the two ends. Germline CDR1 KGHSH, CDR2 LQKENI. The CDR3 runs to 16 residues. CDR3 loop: CASSPRGGPSGNTIYF. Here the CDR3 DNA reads TGTGCCAGCTCACCACGCGGGGGACCCTCTGGAAACACCATATATTTT.

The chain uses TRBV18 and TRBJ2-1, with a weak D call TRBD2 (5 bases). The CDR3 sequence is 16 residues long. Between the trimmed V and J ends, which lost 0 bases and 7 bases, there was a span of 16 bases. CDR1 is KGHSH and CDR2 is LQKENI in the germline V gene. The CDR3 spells CASSPPRASPVNEQFF. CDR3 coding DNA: TGTGCCAGCTCACCACCGAGGGCATCGCCGGTGAATGAGCAGTTCTTC.

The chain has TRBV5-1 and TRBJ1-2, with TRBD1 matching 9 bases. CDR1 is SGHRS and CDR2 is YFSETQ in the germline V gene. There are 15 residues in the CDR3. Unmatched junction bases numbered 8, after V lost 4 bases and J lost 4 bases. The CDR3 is CASSRGQGDSYGYTF. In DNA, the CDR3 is TGCGCCAGCAGCCGGGGACAGGGAGACTCCTATGGCTACACCTTC.

The CDR3 nucleotides read TGTGCCAGCAGGGGACTAGACGAGCCTGGGGATACGCAGTATTTT. As protein: CASRGLDEPGDTQYF. The rearrangement uses TRBV14 and TRBJ2-3; the match to TRBD2 covers 8 bases. V shed 6 bases, J shed 6 bases, and the junction held 11 bases outside the gene matches. The CDR3 is 15 residues long. Germline CDR1 SGHDN, CDR2 FVKESK.

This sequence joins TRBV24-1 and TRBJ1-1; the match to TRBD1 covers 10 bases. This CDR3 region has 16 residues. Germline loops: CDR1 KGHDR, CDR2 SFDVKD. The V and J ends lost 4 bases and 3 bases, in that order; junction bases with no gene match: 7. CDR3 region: CATSETGTGEDTEAFF. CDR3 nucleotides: TGTGCCACCAGTGAGACCGGGACAGGGGAGGACACTGAAGCTTTCTTT.

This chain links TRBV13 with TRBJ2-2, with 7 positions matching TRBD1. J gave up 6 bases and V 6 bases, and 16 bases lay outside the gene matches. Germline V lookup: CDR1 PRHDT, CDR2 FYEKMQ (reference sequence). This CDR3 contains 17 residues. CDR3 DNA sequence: TGTGCCAGCAGTACCTATAGCGTGACAGGGCGGGCCGGGGAGCTGTTTTTT. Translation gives CASSTYSVTGRAGELFF.

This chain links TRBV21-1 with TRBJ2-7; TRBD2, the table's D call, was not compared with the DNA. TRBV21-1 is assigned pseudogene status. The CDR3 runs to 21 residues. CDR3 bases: TGTGCCAGCAGCAAAGAGGGTTGGGAGGGCCCTCTCGGGTCGAAGGGGCACGAGCAGTACTTC. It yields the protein CASSKEGWEGPLGSKGHEQYF.

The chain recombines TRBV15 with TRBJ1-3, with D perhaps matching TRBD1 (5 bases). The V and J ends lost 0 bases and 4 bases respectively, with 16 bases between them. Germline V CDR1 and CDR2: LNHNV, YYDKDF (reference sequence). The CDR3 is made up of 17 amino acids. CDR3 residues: CATSREGLFLTGNTIYF. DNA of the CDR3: TGTGCCACCAGCAGAGAGGGACTGTTTTTAACGGGAAACACCATATATTTT. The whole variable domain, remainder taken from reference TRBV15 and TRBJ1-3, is DAMVIQNPRYQVTQFGKPVTLSCSQTLNHNVMYWYQQKSSQAPKLLFHYYDKDFNNEADTPDNFQSRRPNTSFCFLDIRSPGLGDTAMYLCATSREGLFLTGNTIYFGEGSWLTVV.

In DNA form, the CDR3 reads TGTGCCTGGAGCACAGGATGGGGTGTGAAAGCTTTCTTT. This codes for CAWSTGWGVKAFF. The chain employs TRBV30 and TRBJ1-1, with D tentatively TRBD1 (5 bases). The CDR3 contains 13 residues. Per germline, CDR1 GTSNPN and CDR2 SVGIG (reference sequence). V lost 3 bases and J 9 bases, leaving 17 bases between the germline ends.

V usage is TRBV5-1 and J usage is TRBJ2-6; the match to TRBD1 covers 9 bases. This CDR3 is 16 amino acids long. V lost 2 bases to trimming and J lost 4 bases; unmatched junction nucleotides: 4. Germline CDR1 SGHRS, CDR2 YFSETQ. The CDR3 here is CASSLQGAGGANVLTF. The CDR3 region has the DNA TGCGCCAGCAGCTTACAGGGGGCGGGAGGGGCCAACGTCCTGACTTTC. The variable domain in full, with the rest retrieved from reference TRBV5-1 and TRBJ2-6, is KAGVTQTPRYLIKTRGQQVTLSCSPISGHRSVSWYQQTPGQGLQFLFEYFSETQRNKGNFPGRFSGRQFSNSRSEMNVSTLELGDSALYLCASSLQGAGGANVLTFGAGSRLTVL.

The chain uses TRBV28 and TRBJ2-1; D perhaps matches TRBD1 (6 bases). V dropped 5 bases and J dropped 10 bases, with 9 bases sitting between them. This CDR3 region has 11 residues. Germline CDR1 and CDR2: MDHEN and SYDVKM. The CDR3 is CASSTTGEQFF. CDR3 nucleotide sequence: TGTGCCAGCAGTACCACAGGGGAGCAGTTCTTC. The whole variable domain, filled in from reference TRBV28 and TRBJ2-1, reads DVKVTQSSRYLVKRTGEKVFLECVQDMDHENMFWYRQDPGLGLRLIYFSYDVKMKEKGDIPEGYSVSREKKERFSLILESASTNQTSMYLCASSTTGEQFFGPGTRLTVL.

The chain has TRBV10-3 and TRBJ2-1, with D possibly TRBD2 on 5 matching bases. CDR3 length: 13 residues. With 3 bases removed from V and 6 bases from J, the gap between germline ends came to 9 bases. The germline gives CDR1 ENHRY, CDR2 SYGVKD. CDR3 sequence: CAISDGDFNEQFF. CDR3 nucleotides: TGTGCCATCAGTGACGGGGATTTCAATGAGCAGTTCTTC.

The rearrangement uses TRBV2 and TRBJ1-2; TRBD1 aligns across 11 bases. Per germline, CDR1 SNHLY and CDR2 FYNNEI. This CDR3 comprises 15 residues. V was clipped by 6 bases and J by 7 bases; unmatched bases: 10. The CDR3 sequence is CASRSGQGAVAGYTF. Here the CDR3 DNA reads TGTGCCAGCAGATCCGGACAGGGGGCCGTAGCTGGCTACACCTTC.

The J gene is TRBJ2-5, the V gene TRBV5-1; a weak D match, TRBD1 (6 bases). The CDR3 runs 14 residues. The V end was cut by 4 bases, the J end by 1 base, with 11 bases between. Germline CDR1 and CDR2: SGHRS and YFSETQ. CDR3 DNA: TGCGCCAGCAGCCCGGACAGCCCCCAAGAGACCCAGTACTTC. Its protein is CASSPDSPQETQYF.

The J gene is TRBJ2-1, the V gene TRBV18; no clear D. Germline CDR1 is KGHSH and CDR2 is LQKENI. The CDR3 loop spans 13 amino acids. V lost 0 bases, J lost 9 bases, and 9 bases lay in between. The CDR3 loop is CASSPPTGSEQFF. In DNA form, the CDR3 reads TGTGCCAGCTCACCACCGACTGGAAGTGAGCAGTTCTTC.

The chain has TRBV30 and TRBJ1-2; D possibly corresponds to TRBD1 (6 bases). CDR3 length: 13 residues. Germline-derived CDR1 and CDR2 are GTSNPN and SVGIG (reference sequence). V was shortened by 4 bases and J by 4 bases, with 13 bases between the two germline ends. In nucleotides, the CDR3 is TGTGCCTGGAAAAGGACAGATACCTATGGCTACACCTTC. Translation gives CAWKRTDTYGYTF.

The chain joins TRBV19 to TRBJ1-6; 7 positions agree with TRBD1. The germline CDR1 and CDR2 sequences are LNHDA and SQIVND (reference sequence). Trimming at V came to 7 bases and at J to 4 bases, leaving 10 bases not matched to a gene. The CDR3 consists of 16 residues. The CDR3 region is CASTQEDRSYNSPLHF. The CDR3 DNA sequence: TGTGCCAGTACCCAAGAGGACAGGTCGTATAATTCACCCCTCCACTTT. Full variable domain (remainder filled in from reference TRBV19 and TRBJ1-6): DGGITQSPKYLFRKEGQNVTLSCEQNLNHDAMYWYRQDPGQGLRLIYYSQIVNDFQKGDIAEGYSVSREKKESFPLTVTSAQKNPTAFYLCASTQEDRSYNSPLHFGNGTRLTVT.

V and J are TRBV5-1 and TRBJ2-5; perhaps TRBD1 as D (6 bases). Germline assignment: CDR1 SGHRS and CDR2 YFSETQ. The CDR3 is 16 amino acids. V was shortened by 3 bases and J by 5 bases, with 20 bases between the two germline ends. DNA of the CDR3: TGCGCCAGCAGCTCGACCGGGACATCCCTTTGGGAGACCCAGTACTTC. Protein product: CASSSTGTSLWETQYF.

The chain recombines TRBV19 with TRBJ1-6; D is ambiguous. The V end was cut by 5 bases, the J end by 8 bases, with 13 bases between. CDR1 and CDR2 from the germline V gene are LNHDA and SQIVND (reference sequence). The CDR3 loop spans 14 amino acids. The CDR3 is CASSPRGSDSPLHF. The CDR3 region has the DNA TGTGCCAGTAGTCCCCGGGGATCTGATTCACCCCTCCACTTT.

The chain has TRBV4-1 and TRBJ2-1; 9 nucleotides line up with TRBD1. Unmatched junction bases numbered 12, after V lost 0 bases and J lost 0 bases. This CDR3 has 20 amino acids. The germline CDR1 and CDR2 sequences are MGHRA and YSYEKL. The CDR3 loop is CASSQDLGTGSLGSYNEQFF. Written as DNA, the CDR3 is TGCGCCAGCAGCCAAGATCTTGGGACAGGGTCCTTGGGCTCCTACAATGAGCAGTTCTTC.

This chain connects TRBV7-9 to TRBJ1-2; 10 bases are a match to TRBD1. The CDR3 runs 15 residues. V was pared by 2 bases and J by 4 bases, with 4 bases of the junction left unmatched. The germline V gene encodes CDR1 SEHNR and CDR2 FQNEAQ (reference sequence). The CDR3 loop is CASSLLGQGSYGYTF. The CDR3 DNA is TGTGCCAGCAGCTTATTGGGACAGGGGAGCTATGGCTACACCTTC.